The TCR beta chain described here comes from a study of control samples from healthy donors and cancer patients. The assay was immunoSEQ multiplex PCR, and TCRdb's table has in-frame clones only and misses some. The sample shows 120,000 or so clones, roughly 84% of them seen only once. Between the trimmed V and J ends, which lost 4 bases and 6 bases, there was a span of 14 bases. This CDR3 spans 14 amino acids. Germline loops: CDR1 SGHDT, CDR2 YYEEEE. This chain connects TRBV5-6 to TRBJ2-1; D might be TRBD1 or TRBD2, each matching 5 bases. The specimen was blood. This clonotype originated in a man younger than 30 in good health. CDR3 sequence (DNA): TGTGCCAGCAGCGGAGCCGGGACCAGCAATGAGCAGTTCTTC. Encoded protein: CASSGAGTSNEQFF.